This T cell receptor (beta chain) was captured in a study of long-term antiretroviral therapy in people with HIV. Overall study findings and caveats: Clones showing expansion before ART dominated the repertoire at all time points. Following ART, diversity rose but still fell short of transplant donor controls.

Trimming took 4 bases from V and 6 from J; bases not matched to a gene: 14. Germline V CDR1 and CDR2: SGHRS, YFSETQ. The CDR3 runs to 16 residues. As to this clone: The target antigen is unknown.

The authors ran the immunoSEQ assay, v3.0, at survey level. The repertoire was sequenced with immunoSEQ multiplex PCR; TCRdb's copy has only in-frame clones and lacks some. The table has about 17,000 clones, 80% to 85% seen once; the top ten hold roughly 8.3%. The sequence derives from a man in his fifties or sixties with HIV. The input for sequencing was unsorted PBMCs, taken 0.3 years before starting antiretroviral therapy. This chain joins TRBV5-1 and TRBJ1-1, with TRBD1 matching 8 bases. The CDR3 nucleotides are TGCGCCAGCAGCCTTACGAGAGGACAGGGTAGGGCTGAAGCTTTCTTT. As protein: CASSLTRGQGRAEAFF.